The 8 T cell receptor beta chains reported below all come from one sample, sequenced in a study of control samples from healthy donors and cancer patients. Produced via immunoSEQ multiplex PCR; TCRdb's table is partial and in-frame only. The top ten clones hold about 1.6% of a sample with 150,000 to 200,000 clones, roughly 91% of them seen once. Specimen: blood. Source of these receptors: a woman in her twenties or thirties in good health.

This CDR3 is CASSWTGFGETQYF. The CDR3 DNA reads as TGTGCCAGCAGCTGGACAGGGTTCGGGGAGACCCAGTACTTC. The genes are TRBV7-9 and TRBJ2-5, with 8 bases lining up with TRBD1. Germline values: CDR1 SEHNR, CDR2 FQNEAQ (reference sequence). CDR3 size: 14 residues. J was trimmed by 5 bases and V by 4 bases; bases with no gene match: 6.

A few counts support this clone. The genes are TRBV18 and TRBJ1-1; 9 positions agree with TRBD1. The CDR3 runs to 16 residues. Trimming cost V 2 bases and J 1 base; bases outside gene matches: 5. Germline V gene data show CDR1 as KGHSH and CDR2 as LQKENI. The CDR3 sequence is CASSPAGQGRNTEAFF. The CDR3 DNA follows: TGTGCCAGCTCACCAGCGGGACAGGGTCGGAACACTGAAGCTTTCTTT.

In this sample, this clone turned up once. The gene calls are TRBV5-4 and TRBJ1-4; the D gene is possibly TRBD1 (6 bases). This CDR3 spans 14 amino acids. Germline CDR1 and CDR2: SGHNT and YYREEE (reference sequence). The V end lost 3 bases, the J end lost 7 bases, and 13 bases lay between the germline ends. CDR3 in amino acids: CASSSRTEGEKLFF. The CDR3 region has the DNA TGTGCCAGCAGCTCTCGGACAGAAGGTGAAAAACTGTTTTTT.

The CDR3 nucleotides are TGCGCCAGCAGCTTGAATCCACAGGGGGCGGGTGAAAAACTGTTTTTT. Its translation: CASSLNPQGAGEKLFF. The chain has TRBV5-1 and TRBJ1-4; TRBD1 matches at 9 bases. Germline V gene sequence: CDR1 SGHRS, CDR2 YFSETQ. The CDR3 runs to 16 residues. V trimming: 1 base; J trimming: 7 bases; junction bases outside the gene matches: 8.

The sample holds one count of this clone. This chain joins TRBV15 and TRBJ1-2, with 9 positions matching TRBD1. Per the germline V gene, CDR1 is LNHNV and CDR2 is YYDKDF (reference sequence). This CDR3 has 14 residues. Trimming removed 4 bases from V and 4 bases from J; junction bases left unmatched: 4. CDR3 protein: CATSTGTGSYGYTF. CDR3 bases: TGTGCCACCAGCACCGGGACAGGGTCCTATGGCTACACCTTC.

This chain's CDR3 is CASSLPPNEQFF. The CDR3 nucleotides read TGTGCCAGCAGCTTGCCCCCGAATGAGCAGTTCTTC. V gene TRBV5-4 combines with J gene TRBJ2-1; D ambiguous. V lost 1 base to trimming and J lost 7 bases, with 6 bases between them. CDR1 and CDR2 (germline): SGHNT, YYREEE (reference sequence). The CDR3 is 12 amino acids.

This chain uses TRBV24-1 with TRBJ2-3; a weak D match, TRBD1 (6 bases). Trimming stripped 0 bases from V and 0 bases from J, with 6 bases between. This CDR3 has 15 residues. Germline CDR1 KGHDR, CDR2 SFDVKD. In DNA form, the CDR3 reads TGTGCCACCAGTGATTTGACAGGGAGCACAGATACGCAGTATTTT. Amino acids: CATSDLTGSTDTQYF.

The chain carries TRBV20-1 and TRBJ2-7; D is unclear. V was shortened by 2 bases and J by 1 base, with 3 bases between the two germline ends. This CDR3 is 11 amino acids long. Germline lookup yields CDR1 DFQATT and CDR2 SNEGSKA (reference sequence). The CDR3 spells CSARHSYEQYF. In DNA, the CDR3 is TGCAGTGCTAGACATTCCTACGAGCAGTACTTC.